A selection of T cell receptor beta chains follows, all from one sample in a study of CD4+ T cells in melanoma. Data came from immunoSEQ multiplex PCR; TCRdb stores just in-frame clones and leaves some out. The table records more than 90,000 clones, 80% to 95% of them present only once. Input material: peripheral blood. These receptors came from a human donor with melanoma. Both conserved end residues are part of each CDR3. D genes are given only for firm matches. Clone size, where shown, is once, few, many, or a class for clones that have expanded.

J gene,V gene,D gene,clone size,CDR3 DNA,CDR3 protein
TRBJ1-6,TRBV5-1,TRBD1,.,TGCGCCAGCAGACGGACAGGGGGAGATAATTCACCCCTCCACTTT,CASRRTGGDNSPLHF
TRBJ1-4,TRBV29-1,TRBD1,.,TGCAGCGTTGAGTTGGGGACAGGGGATGAAAAACTGTTTTTT,CSVELGTGDEKLFF
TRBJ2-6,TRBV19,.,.,TGTGCCAGTAGTATACCCCAGACAGGCCGGGCCAACGTCCTGACTTTC,CASSIPQTGRANVLTF
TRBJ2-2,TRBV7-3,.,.,TGTGCCAGCAGCCCCCGCCCCCGCCCCGGGGAGCTGTTTTTT,CASSPRPRPGELFF
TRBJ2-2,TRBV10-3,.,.,TGTGCCATCAGTGGGAGGGGGCCGAACACCGGGGAGCTGTTTTTT,CAISGRGPNTGELFF
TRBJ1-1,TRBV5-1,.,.,TGCGCCAGCAGCTTGGAGGGGGGGAACACTGAAGCTTTCTTT,CASSLEGGNTEAFF
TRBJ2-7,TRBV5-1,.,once,TGCGCCAGCAGCTTGGACACACCCTACGAGCAGTACTTC,CASSLDTPYEQYF
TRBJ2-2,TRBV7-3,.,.,TGTGCCAGCAGCTCCCTGTCCCGGGAGACCGGGGAGCTGTTTTTT,CASSSLSRETGELFF
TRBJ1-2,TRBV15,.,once,TGTGCCACCAGCAGATCGCGGGCCCCTTACTATGGCTACACCTTC,CATSRSRAPYYGYTF
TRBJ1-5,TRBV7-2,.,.,TGTGCCAGCAGCTTAGCTAATCAGCCCCAGCATTTT,CASSLANQPQHF
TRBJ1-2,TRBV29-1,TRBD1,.,TGCAGCGTTGCGGGGGACAGGGCGTATGGCTACACCTTC,CSVAGDRAYGYTF
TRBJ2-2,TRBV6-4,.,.,TGTGCCAGCAGTTTGATGGGCACCGGGGAGCTGTTTTTT,CASSLMGTGELFF
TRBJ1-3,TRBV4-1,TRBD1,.,TGCGCCAGCAGCCAAGATCGAGGACAGGGGTTGCGAGTAAGCTCTGGAAACACCATATATTTT,CASSQDRGQGLRVSSGNTIYF
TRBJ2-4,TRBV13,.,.,TGTGCCAGCAGCCACGGGGCGTTTCTAGCCAAAAACATTCAGTACTTC,CASSHGAFLAKNIQYF
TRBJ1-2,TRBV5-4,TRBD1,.,TGTGCCAGCAGCTTGGGCAGGGGGGTAGGCGGCTACACCTTC,CASSLGRGVGGYTF
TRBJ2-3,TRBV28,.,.,TGTGCCAGCAGTTCCAGCCTCCCTTTTAATACGCAGTATTTT,CASSSSLPFNTQYF
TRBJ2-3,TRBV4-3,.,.,TGCGCCAGCAGCCAAGATGGGAAGCCAGATACGCAGTATTTT,CASSQDGKPDTQYF
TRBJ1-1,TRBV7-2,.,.,TGTGCCAGCAGCGGGACATTTATGAACACTGAAGCTTTCTTT,CASSGTFMNTEAFF
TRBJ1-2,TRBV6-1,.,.,TGTGCCAGCAGTTCTCGGAGGGGGTTGGATGGCTACACCTTC,CASSSRRGLDGYTF
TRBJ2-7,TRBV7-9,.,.,TGTGCCAGCAGCTTCCCCCCTGCCTACGAGCAGTACTTC,CASSFPPAYEQYF
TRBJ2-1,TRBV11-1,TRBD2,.,TGTGCCAGTGATAGCGGGGGCCCCGCCTACAATGAGCAGTTCTTC,CASDSGGPAYNEQFF
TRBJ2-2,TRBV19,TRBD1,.,TGTGCCAGTAGTATAGGAGGGACAGGGTACAGGGAGCTGTTTTTT,CASSIGGTGYRELFF
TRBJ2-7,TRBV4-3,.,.,TGCGCCAGCAGCCAAGATCAAGCGGAGAAGCAGTACTTC,CASSQDQAEKQYF
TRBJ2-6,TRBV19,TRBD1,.,TGTGCCAGTAGTATCGCCGGGACAGGGGAGTCTGGGGCCAACGTCCTGACTTTC,CASSIAGTGESGANVLTF
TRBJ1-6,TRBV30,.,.,TGTGCCTGGAGGGAGCTGCCGAATTCACCCCTCCACTTT,CAWRELPNSPLHF
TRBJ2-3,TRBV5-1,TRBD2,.,TGCGCCAGCTTCCTGGGGAGGGAGAGCACAGATACGCAGTATTTT,CASFLGRESTDTQYF
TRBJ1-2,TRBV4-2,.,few,TGTGCCAGCAGCCCCGCGGGTAGGGGATATGGCTACACCTTC,CASSPAGRGYGYTF
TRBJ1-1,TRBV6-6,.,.,TGTGCCAGCAGTTACATGAGGCCAAACACTGAAGCTTTCTTT,CASSYMRPNTEAFF
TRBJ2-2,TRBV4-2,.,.,TGTGCCAGCAGCCAAGATCCAGTAGGTTCCAACGGGGAGCTGTTTTTT,CASSQDPVGSNGELFF
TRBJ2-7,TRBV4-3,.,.,TGCGCCAGCAGCCAACGGACTGAGAGCTCCTACGAGCAGTACTTC,CASSQRTESSYEQYF
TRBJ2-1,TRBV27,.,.,TGTGCCAGCAGTTTACTAGGGGTAGGGGAGCAGTTCTTC,CASSLLGVGEQFF